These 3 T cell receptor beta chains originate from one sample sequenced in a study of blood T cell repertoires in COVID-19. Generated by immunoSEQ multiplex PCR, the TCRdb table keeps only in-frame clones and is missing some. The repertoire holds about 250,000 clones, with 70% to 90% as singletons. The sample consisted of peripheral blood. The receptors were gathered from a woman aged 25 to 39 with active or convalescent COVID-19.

CDR3 sequence reads: CASSPQSGGTKTF. CDR3 DNA: TGTGCCAGCAGTCCACAGAGTGGGGGGACTAAAACCTTC. The V and J genes are TRBV27 and TRBJ1-2, with a possible D match to TRBD1 (5 bases). The germline V gene encodes CDR1 MNHEY and CDR2 SMNVEV (reference sequence). V was trimmed by 5 bases and J by 14 bases, leaving 21 bases between them. The CDR3 loop spans 13 amino acids.

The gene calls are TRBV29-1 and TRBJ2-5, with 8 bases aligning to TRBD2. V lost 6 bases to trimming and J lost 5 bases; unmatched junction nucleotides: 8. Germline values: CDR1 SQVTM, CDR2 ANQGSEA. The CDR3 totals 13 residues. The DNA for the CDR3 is TGCAGCGTAATGTTTGGGACTAGGGAGACCCAGTACTTC. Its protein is CSVMFGTRETQYF. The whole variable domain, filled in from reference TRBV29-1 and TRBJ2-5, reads SAVISQKPSRDICQRGTSLTIQCQVDSQVTMMFWYRQQPGQSLTLIATANQGSEATYESGFVIDKFPISRPNLTFSTLTVSNMSPEDSSIYLCSVMFGTRETQYFGPGTRLLVL.

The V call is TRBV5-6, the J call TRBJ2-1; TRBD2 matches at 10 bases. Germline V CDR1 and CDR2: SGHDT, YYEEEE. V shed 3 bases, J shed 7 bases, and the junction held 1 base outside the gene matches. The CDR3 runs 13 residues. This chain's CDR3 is CASSSGLANEQFF. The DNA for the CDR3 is TGTGCCAGCAGCTCGGGACTAGCGAATGAGCAGTTCTTC.